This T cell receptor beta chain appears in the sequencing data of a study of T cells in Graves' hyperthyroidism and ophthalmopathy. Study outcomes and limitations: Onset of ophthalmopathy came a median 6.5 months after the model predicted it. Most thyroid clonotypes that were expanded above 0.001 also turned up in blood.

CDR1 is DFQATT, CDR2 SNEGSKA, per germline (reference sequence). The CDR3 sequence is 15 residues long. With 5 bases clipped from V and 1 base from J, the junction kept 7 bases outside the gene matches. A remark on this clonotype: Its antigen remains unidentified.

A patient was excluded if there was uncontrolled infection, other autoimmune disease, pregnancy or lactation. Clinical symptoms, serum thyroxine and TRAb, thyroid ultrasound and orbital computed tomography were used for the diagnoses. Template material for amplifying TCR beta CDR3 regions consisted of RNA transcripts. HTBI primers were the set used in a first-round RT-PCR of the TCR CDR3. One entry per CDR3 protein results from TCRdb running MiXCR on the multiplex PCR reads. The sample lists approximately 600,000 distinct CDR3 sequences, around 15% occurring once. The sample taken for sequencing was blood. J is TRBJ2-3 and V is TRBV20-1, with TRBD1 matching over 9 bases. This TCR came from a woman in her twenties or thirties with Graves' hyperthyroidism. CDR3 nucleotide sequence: TGCAGTGCTGTTACAGGGGGCACGGGCACAGATACGCAGTATTTT. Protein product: CSAVTGGTGTDTQYF.